The 32 T cell receptor beta chains below come from one sample, sequenced in a study of control samples from healthy donors and cancer patients. Some clones are missing from TCRdb's copy, which holds only in-frame ones; the method was immunoSEQ multiplex PCR. The sample gives roughly 59,000 clones, roughly 90% of which show up once; 1.5% to 2% is in the top ten. Material for sequencing was PBMCs. Source of these receptors: a man aged 40-55 years with colorectal cancer.

This sequence joins TRBV27 and TRBJ2-2, with TRBD1 identical over 9 bases. This CDR3 has 14 amino acids. V lost 6 bases and J lost 8; bases outside the gene matches: 7. The germline V gene encodes CDR1 MNHEY and CDR2 SMNVEV (reference sequence). The CDR3 DNA reads as TGTGCCAGCAGGCTAGGACAGGGGTTGGGGGAGCTGTTTTTT. Translation gives CASRLGQGLGELFF.

This sequence joins TRBV30 and TRBJ2-1, with 10 positions matching TRBD1. CDR1 is GTSNPN and CDR2 is SVGIG in the germline V gene (reference sequence). V lost 2 bases and J lost 5; bases outside the gene matches: 9. CDR3 size: 16 residues. In DNA, the CDR3 is TGTGCCTGGAGTCTGTTACCGGGACAGGGGAACAATGAGCAGTTCTTC. Translated: CAWSLLPGQGNNEQFF.

J is TRBJ2-5 and V is TRBV7-3; 8 bases align to TRBD2. J lost 0 bases, V lost 5 bases, and 2 bases had no gene match. The CDR3 covers 14 residues. Germline loops: CDR1 SGHTA, CDR2 FQGTGA. The CDR3 loop is CASSRRGDQETQYF. In nucleotides, the CDR3 is TGTGCCAGCAGCCGGCGGGGGGACCAAGAGACCCAGTACTTC.

This clone showed up just once. The rearrangement joins TRBV7-2 to TRBJ1-2, with a possible D match to TRBD1 (6 bases). The germline gives CDR1 SGHTA, CDR2 FQGNSA. The CDR3 is 13 amino acids. Trimming left V 5 bases short and J 6 bases short, with 13 bases between. The CDR3 sequence: CASSIHNRDGYTF. CDR3 DNA: TGTGCCAGCAGCATCCACAACAGGGATGGCTACACCTTC.

This clone was seen a handful of times. The chain couples TRBV19 to TRBJ2-3; D may be TRBD1 or TRBD2 (5 bases each). CDR3 size: 15 residues. V was trimmed by 6 bases and J by 2 bases, leaving 15 bases between them. The germline CDR1 and CDR2 sequences are LNHDA and SQIVND (reference sequence). CDR3 in amino acids: CASRPGPGPTDTQYF. DNA for the CDR3: TGTGCCAGTAGGCCGGGACCTGGACCCACAGATACGCAGTATTTT.

DNA of the CDR3: TGCGCCAGCAGCTTGCGGGACACCTACACAGATACGCAGTATTTT. Translated, it gives CASSLRDTYTDTQYF. The chain has TRBV5-1 and TRBJ2-3, with D perhaps matching TRBD1 (6 bases). The CDR3 consists of 15 residues. Germline CDR1 is SGHRS and CDR2 is YFSETQ. V lost 1 base, J lost 2 bases, and 11 bases lay in between. Together with reference TRBV5-1 and TRBJ2-3, the CDR3 gives the full variable domain: KAGVTQTPRYLIKTRGQQVTLSCSPISGHRSVSWYQQTPGQGLQFLFEYFSETQRNKGNFPGRFSGRQFSNSRSEMNVSTLELGDSALYLCASSLRDTYTDTQYFGPGTRLTVL.

The chain links TRBV6-6 to TRBJ2-2; perhaps TRBD2 as D (5 bases). Per the germline V gene, CDR1 is MNHNY and CDR2 is SVGAGI (reference sequence). V lost 4 bases and J lost 8, with 8 bases in between. The CDR3 length is 12 residues. The CDR3 nucleotides are TGTGCCAGCAGTTCGGGGAGTGGGGAGCTGTTTTTT. This encodes CASSSGSGELFF.

The gene calls are TRBV9 and TRBJ2-5; 11 bases agree with TRBD2. The germline CDR1 and CDR2 sequences are SGDLS and YYNGEE. The CDR3 spans 15 residues. V trimming: 7 bases; J trimming: 0 bases; junction bases outside the gene matches: 5. DNA of the CDR3: TGTGCCAGCGCCGTAGCGGGGGGGTACCAAGAGACCCAGTACTTC. Amino acid sequence: CASAVAGGYQETQYF.

The V gene is TRBV12-2, the J gene TRBJ1-1. TRBV12-2 is termed a pseudogene. The CDR3 totals 14 residues. CDR3 loop: CASRHTGMNTEAFF. In DNA form, the CDR3 reads TGTGCAAGTCGCCACACCGGGATGAACACTGAAGCTTTCTTT.

The chain links TRBV24-1 to TRBJ2-1; the D gene is possibly TRBD1 (5 bases). The germline V gene has CDR1 KGHDR and CDR2 SFDVKD. The CDR3 totals 13 residues. V was trimmed by 11 bases and J by 3 bases, leaving 13 bases between them. The CDR3: CAREGDCYNEQFF. The CDR3 nucleotides are TGTGCCAGGGAAGGGGATTGCTACAATGAGCAGTTCTTC.

The V call is TRBV4-3, the J call TRBJ2-3; 12 bases fit TRBD2. Germline CDR1 LGHNA, CDR2 YSLEER. This CDR3 spans 15 amino acids. V gave up 0 bases and J gave up 10 bases; unmatched junction bases: 5. CDR3 nucleotides: TGCGCCAGCAGCCAAGAGGTCTCTAGCGGGAGGGCGCAGTATTTT. Its translation: CASSQEVSSGRAQYF.

The V gene is TRBV6-2 or TRBV6-3, the J gene TRBJ1-5; D is possibly TRBD1 (5 bases). The CDR3 totals 16 residues. Trimming took 0 bases from V and 6 from J, leaving 15 bases between them. The V gene's germline CDR1 is MNHEY and CDR2 SVGEGT. CDR3 protein: CASSYSGREEGQPQHF. The CDR3 nucleotides are TGTGCCAGCAGTTACTCGGGCAGGGAAGAGGGTCAGCCCCAGCATTTT.

The V call is TRBV4-1, the J call TRBJ1-1; no definite D call. V was clipped by 0 bases and J by 0 bases, with 11 bases between them. CDR3 length: 16 residues. Germline CDR1 and CDR2: MGHRA and YSYEKL. The CDR3 sequence: CASSQESNNMNTEAFF. CDR3 nucleotides: TGCGCCAGCAGCCAAGAATCGAACAATATGAACACTGAAGCTTTCTTT.

The chain couples TRBV7-3 to TRBJ2-1; 8 bases match TRBD2. This CDR3 has 13 amino acids. The V and J ends lost 5 bases and 12 bases, in that order; junction bases with no gene match: 9. Germline CDR1 SGHTA, CDR2 FQGTGA. Written as DNA, the CDR3 is TGTGCCAGCAGCCGAACGATAGCGGGGCGGCAGTTCTTC. It codes for CASSRTIAGRQFF. Using reference TRBV7-3 and TRBJ2-1 for the parts outside the CDR3, the full variable domain is GAGVSQTPSNKVTEKGKYVELRCDPISGHTALYWYRQSLGQGPEFLIYFQGTGAADDSGLPNDRFFAVRPEGSVSTLKIQRTERGDSAVYLCASSRTIAGRQFFGPGTRLTVL.

The chain carries TRBV5-1 and TRBJ1-2; 11 bases are shared with TRBD1. J was trimmed by 8 bases and V by 4 bases; bases with no gene match: 13. CDR3 size: 16 residues. Germline V CDR1 and CDR2: SGHRS, YFSETQ. The CDR3 DNA follows: TGCGCCAGCAGCCGGCCGGGACAGGGGGGGGCTGAAGGCTACACCTTC. Its translation: CASSRPGQGGAEGYTF.

The chain joins TRBV5-1 to TRBJ2-7; TRBD1 might be the D (6 bases). The germline V gene has CDR1 SGHRS and CDR2 YFSETQ. The V end lost 6 bases, the J end lost 5 bases, and 24 bases lay between the germline ends. The CDR3 extends over 16 amino acids. The CDR3 bases are TGCGCCAGCAAACCGACGAGTGGGGGCGCCGGAAACGAGCAGTACTTC. This sequence encodes CASKPTSGGAGNEQYF. Variable domain in full (rest from reference TRBV5-1 and TRBJ2-7): KAGVTQTPRYLIKTRGQQVTLSCSPISGHRSVSWYQQTPGQGLQFLFEYFSETQRNKGNFPGRFSGRQFSNSRSEMNVSTLELGDSALYLCASKPTSGGAGNEQYFGPGTRLTVT.

The J gene is TRBJ2-7, the V gene TRBV6-6, with D hard to call. This CDR3 contains 13 residues. The V end was cut by 5 bases, the J end by 4 bases, with 12 bases between. CDR1 and CDR2 from the germline V gene are MNHNY and SVGAGI (reference sequence). The DNA of the CDR3 is TGTGCCAGCAGTGCCCGGTCGTCATACGAGCAGTACTTC. This gives the protein CASSARSSYEQYF.

The chain recombines TRBV7-3 with TRBJ1-5; D may be TRBD1 (6 bases). CDR3 length equals 14 residues. CDR1 SGHTA and CDR2 FQGTGA come from the germline V gene. Trimming took off 4 bases at V and 10 bases at J, with 17 bases between the two ends. This chain's CDR3 is CASSSGQPGGPQHF. The CDR3 DNA is TGTGCCAGCAGCTCCGGACAGCCGGGAGGACCCCAGCATTTT.

The chain couples TRBV12-3 or TRBV12-4 to TRBJ2-3; D call uncertain. V dropped 3 bases and J dropped 7 bases, with 5 bases sitting between them. The CDR3 runs 11 residues. The CDR3 spells CASSLENTQYF. The CDR3 nucleotides read TGTGCCAGCAGTTTGGAGAATACGCAGTATTTT.

The chain couples TRBV27 to TRBJ1-5; 7 bases map to TRBD1. The V gene's germline CDR1 is MNHEY and CDR2 SMNVEV (reference sequence). The CDR3 has 12 residues. The ends lost 6 bases at V and 5 bases at J; junction bases unmatched: 1. In DNA form, the CDR3 reads TGTGCCAGCAGGACAGGGTATCAGCCCCAGCATTTT. Residues: CASRTGYQPQHF.

The gene calls are TRBV5-6 and TRBJ1-2, with TRBD1 as a possible D gene (5 bases). The CDR3 loop spans 15 amino acids. CDR1 and CDR2 (germline): SGHDT, YYEEEE. V was cut by 2 bases and J by 0 bases, with 11 bases left in between. The CDR3 coding sequence is TGTGCCAGCAGCTTTTTGCAGGGCACTAACTATGGCTACACCTTC. Its protein product is CASSFLQGTNYGYTF.

This chain connects TRBV14 to TRBJ1-1; D ambiguous. CDR3 length: 14 amino acids. The V end lost 0 bases, the J end lost 6 bases, and 11 bases lay between the germline ends. Germline values: CDR1 SGHDN, CDR2 FVKESK. Here the CDR3 reads CASSQDLQSPEAFF. The DNA for the CDR3 is TGTGCCAGCAGCCAAGATCTACAGTCCCCTGAAGCTTTCTTT.

V and J are TRBV7-9 and TRBJ1-2; TRBD1 matches at 7 bases. CDR1 and CDR2 (germline): SEHNR, FQNEAQ (reference sequence). The CDR3 is made up of 15 amino acids. Trimming at V came to 5 bases and at J to 7 bases, leaving 13 bases not matched to a gene. The CDR3 DNA reads as TGTGCCAGCAGCCACCCCGCCCCACGGACAGGTGGCTACACCTTC. The encoded protein is CASSHPAPRTGGYTF.

This clone was picked up one time. This CDR3 is CASSPRGGRTEAFF. The CDR3 DNA follows: TGTGCCAGTAGTCCTAGAGGGGGCAGAACTGAAGCTTTCTTT. The chain recombines TRBV19 with TRBJ1-1, with 7 bases matching TRBD1. The CDR3 length is 14 residues. The V gene end was trimmed by 5 bases and the J gene end by 5 bases; junction bases not matched to a gene: 8. CDR1 is LNHDA and CDR2 is SQIVND in the germline V gene (reference sequence).

CDR3 bases: TGTGCCAGCAGCTTGCAGGCGAGGTCTGGAAACACCATATATTTT. Translating it yields CASSLQARSGNTIYF. The chain has TRBV5-6 and TRBJ1-3; unclear D gene. Trimming pared 1 base from V and 1 base from J, leaving 9 bases between. The CDR3 extends over 15 amino acids. Germline loops: CDR1 SGHDT, CDR2 YYEEEE.

The chain employs TRBV5-1 and TRBJ2-1; D might be TRBD1 or TRBD2, each matching 6 bases. This CDR3 has 16 amino acids. Germline V lookup: CDR1 SGHRS, CDR2 YFSETQ. V gave up 2 bases and J gave up 6 bases, with 18 bases separating them. CDR3 region: CASSFGGQGSSNEQFF. CDR3 nucleotide sequence: TGCGCCAGCAGCTTTGGGGGGCAGGGGTCTAGCAATGAGCAGTTCTTC. The full variable domain, rest sourced from reference TRBV5-1 and TRBJ2-1, is KAGVTQTPRYLIKTRGQQVTLSCSPISGHRSVSWYQQTPGQGLQFLFEYFSETQRNKGNFPGRFSGRQFSNSRSEMNVSTLELGDSALYLCASSFGGQGSSNEQFFGPGTRLTVL.

J is TRBJ2-1 and V is TRBV6-4; D may be TRBD2 (7 bases). Germline V gene lookup returns CDR1 MRHNA and CDR2 SNTAGT. The CDR3 is 14 residues long. The CDR3 here is CRSGGAGWYNEQFF. The DNA of the CDR3 is TGTAGATCGGGGGGCGCCGGGTGGTACAATGAGCAGTTCTTC.

The J gene is TRBJ2-5, the V gene TRBV18; D is uncertain. The CDR3 contains 15 residues. Germline V gene sequence: CDR1 KGHSH, CDR2 LQKENI. V gave up 5 bases and J gave up 5 bases, with 18 bases separating them. The CDR3, as DNA: TGTGCCAGCTCATTCCAATTTGGGATGGGCGAGACCCAGTACTTC. Translation: CASSFQFGMGETQYF.

This clone has a single count. The chain has TRBV6-4 and TRBJ1-1; no clear D gene. Germline CDR1 MRHNA, CDR2 SNTAGT. Trimming stripped 4 bases from V and 4 bases from J, with 10 bases between. This CDR3 has 13 residues. The CDR3 loop reads CASSGEAVTEAFF. DNA for the CDR3: TGTGCCAGCAGTGGGGAGGCAGTCACTGAAGCTTTCTTT.

This CDR3 reads CASSGDSLYNEQFF. The CDR3 DNA reads as TGTGCCAGCAGCGGGGACTCCCTTTACAATGAGCAGTTCTTC. The chain carries TRBV11-2 and TRBJ2-1, with D maybe TRBD2 (6 bases). The V gene's germline CDR1 is SGHAT and CDR2 FQNNGV. CDR3 size: 14 residues. V lost 5 bases to trimming and J lost 4 bases, with 12 bases between them. The whole variable domain, remainder taken from reference TRBV11-2 and TRBJ2-1, is EAGVAQSPRYKIIEKRQSVAFWCNPISGHATLYWYQQILGQGPKLLIQFQNNGVVDDSQLPKDRFSAERLKGVDSTLKIQPAKLEDSAVYLCASSGDSLYNEQFFGPGTRLTVL.

This chain links TRBV19 with TRBJ1-1; D gene uncertain. V dropped 7 bases and J dropped 6 bases, with 18 bases sitting between them. This CDR3 has 14 amino acids. CDR1 and CDR2 (germline): LNHDA, SQIVND (reference sequence). Here the CDR3 reads CASTPGPVGPEAFF. CDR3 bases: TGTGCCAGTACCCCCGGTCCCGTGGGCCCTGAAGCTTTCTTT.

The chain uses TRBV11-1 and TRBJ2-1; D is unclear. The CDR3 is made up of 15 amino acids. Germline CDR1 and CDR2: SGHAT and FQDESV (reference sequence). The V end was cut by 7 bases, the J end by 1 base, with 14 bases between. The CDR3 region has the DNA TGTGCCAGCACCTTGGTCGGCGGTTCCTACAATGAGCAGTTCTTC. Amino acids: CASTLVGGSYNEQFF.